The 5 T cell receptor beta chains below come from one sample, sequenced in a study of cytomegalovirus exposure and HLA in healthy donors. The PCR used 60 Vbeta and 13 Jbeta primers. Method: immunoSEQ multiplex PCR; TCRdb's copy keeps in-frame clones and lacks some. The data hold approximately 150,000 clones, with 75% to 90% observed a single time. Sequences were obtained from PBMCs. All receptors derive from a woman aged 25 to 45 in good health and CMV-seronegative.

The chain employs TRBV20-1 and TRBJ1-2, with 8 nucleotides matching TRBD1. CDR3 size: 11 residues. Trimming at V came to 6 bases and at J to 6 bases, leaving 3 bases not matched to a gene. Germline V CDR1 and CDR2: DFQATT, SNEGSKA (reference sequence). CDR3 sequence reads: CSARQGNGYTF. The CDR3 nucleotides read TGCAGTGCACGACAGGGGAATGGCTACACCTTC.

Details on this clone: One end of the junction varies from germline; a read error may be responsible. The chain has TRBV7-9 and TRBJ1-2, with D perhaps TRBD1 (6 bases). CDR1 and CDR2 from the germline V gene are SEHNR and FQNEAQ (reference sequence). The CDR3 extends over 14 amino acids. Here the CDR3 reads CSSSSGRTVAGYTF. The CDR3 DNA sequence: TGTTCCAGCAGCTCCGGGCGGACAGTCGCTGGCTACACCTTC.

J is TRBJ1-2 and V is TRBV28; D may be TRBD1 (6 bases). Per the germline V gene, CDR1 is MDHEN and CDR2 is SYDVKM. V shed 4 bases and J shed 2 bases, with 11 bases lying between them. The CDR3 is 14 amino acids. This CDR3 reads CASSSTGLNYGYTF. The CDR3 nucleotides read TGTGCCAGCAGTTCAACAGGGCTGAACTATGGCTACACCTTC.

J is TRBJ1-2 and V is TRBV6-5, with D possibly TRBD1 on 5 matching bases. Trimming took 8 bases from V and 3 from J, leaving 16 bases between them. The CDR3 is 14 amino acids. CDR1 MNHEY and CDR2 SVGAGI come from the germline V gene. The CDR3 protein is CASRYQGGDYGYTF. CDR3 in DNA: TGTGCCAGCCGGTACCAGGGCGGAGACTATGGCTACACCTTC.

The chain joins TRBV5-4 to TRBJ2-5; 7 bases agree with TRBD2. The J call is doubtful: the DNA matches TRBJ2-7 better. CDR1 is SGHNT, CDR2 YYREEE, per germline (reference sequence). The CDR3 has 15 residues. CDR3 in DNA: TGTGCCAGCAGCTTGGATCTAGCGGAGGCCTACGAGCAGTACTTC. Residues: CASSLDLAEAYEQYF.